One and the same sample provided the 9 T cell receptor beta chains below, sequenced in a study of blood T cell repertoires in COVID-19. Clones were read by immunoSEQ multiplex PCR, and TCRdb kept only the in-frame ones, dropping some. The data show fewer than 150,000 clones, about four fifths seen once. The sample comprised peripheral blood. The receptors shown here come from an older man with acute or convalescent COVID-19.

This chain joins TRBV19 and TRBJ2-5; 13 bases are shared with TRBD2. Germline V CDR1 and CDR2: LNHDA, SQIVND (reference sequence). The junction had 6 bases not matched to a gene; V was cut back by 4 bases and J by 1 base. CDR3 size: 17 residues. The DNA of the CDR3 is TGTGCCAGTAGTACCTCGACTAGCGGGGGGTTCCAAGAGACCCAGTACTTC. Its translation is CASSTSTSGGFQETQYF. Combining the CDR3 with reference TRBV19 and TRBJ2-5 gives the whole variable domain DGGITQSPKYLFRKEGQNVTLSCEQNLNHDAMYWYRQDPGQGLRLIYYSQIVNDFQKGDIAEGYSVSREKKESFPLTVTSAQKNPTAFYLCASSTSTSGGFQETQYFGPGTRLLVL.

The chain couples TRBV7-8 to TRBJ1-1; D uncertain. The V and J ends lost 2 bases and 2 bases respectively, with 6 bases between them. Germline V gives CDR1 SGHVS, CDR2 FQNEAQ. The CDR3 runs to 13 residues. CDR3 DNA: TGTGCCAGCAGCTTAAGAGGTAACACTGAAGCTTTCTTT. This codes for CASSLRGNTEAFF.

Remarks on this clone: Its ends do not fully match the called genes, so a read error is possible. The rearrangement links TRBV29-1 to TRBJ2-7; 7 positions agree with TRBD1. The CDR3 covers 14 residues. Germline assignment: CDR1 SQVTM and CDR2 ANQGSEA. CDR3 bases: TGCAGCGTTGAAGATAAGGGACAGACCTACGGGCAGTACTTC. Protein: CSVEDKGQTYGQYF.

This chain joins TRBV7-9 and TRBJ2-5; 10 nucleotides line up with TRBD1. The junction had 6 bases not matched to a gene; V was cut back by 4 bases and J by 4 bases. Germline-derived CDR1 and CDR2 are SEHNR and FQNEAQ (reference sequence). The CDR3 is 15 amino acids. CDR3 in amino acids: CASSSGDRGGETQYF. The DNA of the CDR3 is TGTGCCAGCAGCTCCGGGGACAGGGGTGGAGAGACCCAGTACTTC.

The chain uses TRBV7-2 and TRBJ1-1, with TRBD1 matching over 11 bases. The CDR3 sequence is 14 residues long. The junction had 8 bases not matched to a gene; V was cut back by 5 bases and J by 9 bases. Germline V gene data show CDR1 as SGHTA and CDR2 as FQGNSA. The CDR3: CASSPSRDRGKAFF. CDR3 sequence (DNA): TGTGCCAGCAGCCCGTCCCGGGACAGGGGGAAAGCTTTCTTT. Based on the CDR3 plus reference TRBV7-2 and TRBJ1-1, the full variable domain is GAGVSQSPSNKVTEKGKDVELRCDPISGHTALYWYRQSLGQGLEFLIYFQGNSAPDKSGLPSDRFSAERTGGSVSTLTIQRTQQEDSAVYLCASSPSRDRGKAFFGQGTRLTVV.

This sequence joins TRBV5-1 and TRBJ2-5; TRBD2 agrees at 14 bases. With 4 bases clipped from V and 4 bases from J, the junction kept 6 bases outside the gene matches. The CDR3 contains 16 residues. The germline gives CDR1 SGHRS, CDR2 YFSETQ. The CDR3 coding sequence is TGCGCCAGCAGCCCACGACTAGCGGGGGGGCGAGAGACCCAGTACTTC. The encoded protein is CASSPRLAGGRETQYF.

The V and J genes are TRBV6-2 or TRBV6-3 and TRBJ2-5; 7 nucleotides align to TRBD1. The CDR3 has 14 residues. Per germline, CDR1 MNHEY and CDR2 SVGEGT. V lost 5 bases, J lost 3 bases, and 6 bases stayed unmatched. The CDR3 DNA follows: TGTGCCAGCAGTCCACAGGGGCGGGAAGAGACCCAGTACTTC. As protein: CASSPQGREETQYF.

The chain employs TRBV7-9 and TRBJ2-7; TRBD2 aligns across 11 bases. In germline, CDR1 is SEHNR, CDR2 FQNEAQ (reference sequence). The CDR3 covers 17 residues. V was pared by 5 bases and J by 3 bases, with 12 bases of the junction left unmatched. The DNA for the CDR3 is TGTGCCAGCAGCCGAATAACACTAGCGGGGGCGATCTACGAGCAGTACTTC. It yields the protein CASSRITLAGAIYEQYF.

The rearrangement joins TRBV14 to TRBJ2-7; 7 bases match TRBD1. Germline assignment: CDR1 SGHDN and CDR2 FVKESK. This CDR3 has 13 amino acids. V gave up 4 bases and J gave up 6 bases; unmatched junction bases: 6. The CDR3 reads CASSRQGVSEQYF. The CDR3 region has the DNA TGTGCCAGCAGCCGACAGGGTGTAAGCGAGCAGTACTTC.